This T cell receptor beta chain was profiled in a study of cytomegalovirus exposure and HLA in healthy donors. Study context: In terms of ancestry, the Caucasian-associated cluster contained roughly 80% of the roughly 400 genotyped donors.

It was with 60 Vbeta and 13 Jbeta primers that the PCR ran. Assay: immunoSEQ multiplex PCR; the TCRdb copy retains only in-frame clones and omits some. This sample has approximately 150,000 clones, with roughly 75% found just once. Study-level results: Based on reports, TCR beta sequences accurately predicted HLA-A and HLA-B alleles for most subjects. Usually a TCR sequence was rare, but some public TCRs were found in many donors. A later analysis appeared to link common viral pathogens to several of the most significant clusters.

In regard to this clone: Its antigen remains unknown.

Input material: PBMCs. The TCR comes from a male donor in good health and CMV-seronegative.

CDR3: CATSMVRANNEQFF. CDR3 sequence (DNA): TGTGCCACCAGCATGGTGAGGGCGAACAATGAGCAGTTCTTC. This rearrangement joins TRBV15 to TRBJ2-1; possible D gene TRBD2, 5 bases. The V end was cut by 4 bases, the J end by 5 bases, with 12 bases between. CDR3 size: 14 residues. Per germline, CDR1 LNHNV and CDR2 YYDKDF (reference sequence).